This T cell receptor beta chain was identified in a study of T cells after yellow fever vaccination. On the study more broadly: Some fractions had low cell numbers, and these were prepared with SMART-Seq v4 Ultra Low Input.

Generation of TCR cDNA used 5'RACE template switching (which added a universal primer site and UMIs). A single record per CDR3 protein comes from TCRdb applying MiXCR to the 5' RACE reads. The sample shows hundreds of thousands of distinct CDR3 sequences, 9% to 15% of them seen only once. This CDR3 is built from 18 residues. V lost 4 bases, J lost 4 bases, and 10 bases stayed unmatched. Germline CDR1 is SGHAT and CDR2 is FQNNGV. A note on this clonotype: Antigen specificity is unknown.

Whole-study findings and limits: Among primary-vaccination clones, most reappeared after the booster, at 95% to 96% for CD4 and about 90% for CD8. Few clonotypes appeared in both CD4 and CD8 compartments.

This clonotype was sampled from a man aged 30 to 39 who received the YFV17D yellow fever vaccine. The rearrangement uses TRBV11-2 and TRBJ2-5; 15 nucleotides line up with TRBD2. Sequences were derived from PBMCs, sampled on the day of the yellow fever booster vaccination. The CDR3 region is CASSSGLAGGRSRETQYF. CDR3 DNA: TGTGCCAGCAGCTCGGGACTAGCGGGAGGCCGCAGTAGAGAGACCCAGTACTTC.